This TCR beta chain stems from a study of blood T cell repertoires in COVID-19. Study overall: There were acute and convalescent COVID-19 samples, and they came from the United States, Italy and Spain. PBMCs, B-cell-depleted T cells, or T cells were the source of the cDNA or gDNA that made up the material.

The Seattle patients joined while their infection was active and were tracked longitudinally afterward. Authors' analysis steps: Nucleated cell number was recorded as an estimate derived from reference gene primer amplification. Some clones are missing from TCRdb's copy, which holds only in-frame ones; the method was immunoSEQ multiplex PCR. That table is the source of V, J and clone size, and D and trimming were worked out from the DNA. The sample has under 250,000 clones; 85% are singletons. Germline V gene sequence: CDR1 MNHEY, CDR2 SMNVEV (reference sequence). V was clipped by 1 base and J by 3 bases, with 12 bases between them. This CDR3 region has 15 residues.

The sequenced sample consisted of peripheral blood. The receptor's source is a man aged 50-60 years with COVID-19, enrolled during active disease. V is TRBV27 and J is TRBJ1-1; D ambiguous. The CDR3 region has the DNA TGTGCCAGCAGTTTATATGCTGTTCGCGACACTGAAGCTTTCTTT. Translation gives CASSLYAVRDTEAFF.